The 23 T cell receptor beta chains below come from one sample, sequenced in a study of blood T cells in healthy people across ages (dated by TCRdb to between 2015 and 2017). Libraries were built with 5' RACE. The sequencing machine was an Illumina HiSeq 2500. A second PCR of roughly 7 to 12 cycles was performed with a sample-barcoded 5' primer and a J-beta primer mix. The public reads were quality trimmed at Q25 with fastp and then assembled into clones with MiXCR by TCRdb, keeping productive beta chains. Rows are combined by CDR3 protein, so each entry shows the most common genes and DNA. For this sample there are 750,000 to 950,000 distinct CDR3 sequences; just under 30% appear just once. Roughly a tenth of the sample is held by the ten biggest clonotypes. The same sample was also studied in work on T cells of mothers and their children.

Sequenced sample: blood. The origin of the receptors is a woman in her forties in good health.

With respect to this clonotype: This may be a read error: a much more frequent sequence differs by one nucleotide. The genes are TRBV5-5 and TRBJ2-7; D may be TRBD2 (5 bases). The CDR3 is 15 amino acids. CDR1 and CDR2 from the germline V gene are SGHKS and YYEKEE (reference sequence). Between the trimmed V and J ends, which lost 5 bases and 5 bases, there was a span of 20 bases. CDR3 sequence: CASSQAGWSNDEQYF. The CDR3 DNA reads TGTGCCAGCAGTCAGGCGGGCTGGTCCAATGACGAGCAGTACTTC.

In this sample, this clonotype turned up many times. This chain joins TRBV29-1 and TRBJ2-1; D is ambiguous. The V end was cut by 1 base, the J end by 8 bases, with 9 bases between. The CDR3 runs to 12 residues. CDR1 and CDR2 (germline): SQVTM, ANQGSEA. CDR3 DNA sequence: TGCAGCGTTGAAGGGCAGTGGTATGAGCAGTTCTTC. Encoded protein: CSVEGQWYEQFF.

This clonotype was seen more than once but under ten times. An end of the junction differs from the germline gene, which may be a read error. The chain carries TRBV7-9 and TRBJ1-2, with unresolved D. The CDR3 consists of 15 residues. Germline CDR1 is SEHNR and CDR2 is FQNEAQ (reference sequence). The CDR3 reads CTSSSAPVQVAGYTF. The CDR3 DNA is TGTACCAGCAGCTCCGCCCCCGTCCAGGTAGCTGGCTACACCTTC.

This clonotype was detected a few times. The rearrangement links TRBV20-1 to TRBJ2-1; D may be TRBD1 (6 bases). Germline-derived CDR1 and CDR2 are DFQATT and SNEGSKA (reference sequence). The CDR3 spans 14 residues. Trimming took 1 base from V and 7 from J, leaving 14 bases between them. The CDR3 nucleotides are TGCAGTGCTAGAGTTCCCAAGGGGGTGAATGAGCAGTTCTTC. This encodes CSARVPKGVNEQFF.

Details on this clonotype: A clone one base away is much larger, so this may be a read error. The chain links TRBV5-8 to TRBJ2-5; no firm D call. Germline assignment: CDR1 SGHTS and CDR2 YDEGEE. This CDR3 is 14 amino acids long. V lost 2 bases and J 12 bases, leaving 20 bases between the germline ends. In DNA form, the CDR3 reads TGTGCCAGCAGCTTAGGTTCTTCACCGCGTGTCGAGTACTTC. Protein sequence: CASSLGSSPRVEYF.

This clonotype was counted at least ten times. The gene calls are TRBV12-3 or TRBV12-4 and TRBJ2-4; D perhaps matches TRBD2 (6 bases). V was clipped by 6 bases and J by 0 bases, with 18 bases between them. The CDR3 covers 17 residues. DNA for the CDR3: TGTGCCAGCAGCCTATGGGGGGTGGGGAGAGCCAAAAACATTCAGTACTTC. Amino acids: CASSLWGVGRAKNIQYF.

Note on this clonotype: Compared with germline, one end of the junction differs, possibly owing to a read error. The chain links TRBV11-3 to TRBJ2-7; D is unresolved. CDR1 SGHNT and CDR2 YENEEA come from the germline V gene. This CDR3 region has 14 residues. CDR3 sequence: CTSSLASVGYERYF. Here the CDR3 DNA reads TGTACCAGCAGCTTAGCCTCCGTGGGCTACGAGCGGTACTTC. The full variable domain, with the rest looked up from reference TRBV11-3 and TRBJ2-7, is EAGVVQSPRYKIIEKKQPVAFWCNPISGHNTLYWYLQNLGQGPELLIRYENEEAVDDSQLPKDRFSAERLKGVDSTLKIQPAELGDSAVYLCTSSLASVGYERYFGPGTRLTVT.

In its sample, this clonotype was seen a few times. V and J are TRBV4-1 and TRBJ2-3; unclear D gene. V lost 1 base and J 6 bases, leaving 14 bases between the germline ends. Germline V CDR1 and CDR2: MGHRA, YSYEKL. The CDR3 loop spans 15 amino acids. The CDR3 spells CASSQGPERPDTQYF. DNA of the CDR3: TGCGCCAGCAGCCAAGGGCCCGAACGGCCGGATACGCAGTATTTT.

As to this clonotype: A much larger clone differs by one base, so this may be a read error. The J gene is TRBJ2-5, the V gene TRBV20-1, with 8 bases fitting TRBD1. Trimming removed 3 bases from V and 13 bases from J; junction bases left unmatched: 13. Germline V lookup: CDR1 DFQATT, CDR2 SNEGSKA (reference sequence). The CDR3 loop spans 13 amino acids. CDR3 coding DNA: TGCAGTGCTAGGTCCTGGACAGGGTGGGAGCGGTACTTC. Translating gives CSARSWTGWERYF.

This clonotype has just a few counts. This rearrangement joins TRBV7-2 to TRBJ2-3; D unresolved. CDR3 size: 15 residues. Germline CDR1 reads SGHTA; CDR2 reads FQGNSA. Deletions cut 5 bases from V and 2 bases from J, with 14 bases between. The CDR3 nucleotides read TGTGCCAGCAGCCTCACCCTCAGAATCACAGATACGCAGTATTTT. Protein: CASSLTLRITDTQYF.

This clonotype has more than one count but fewer than ten. This chain uses TRBV20-1 with TRBJ1-4, with D hard to call. Germline V CDR1 and CDR2: DFQATT, SNEGSKA (reference sequence). V lost 3 bases, J lost 5 bases, and 10 bases lay in between. The CDR3 has 13 amino acids. CDR3 bases: TGCAGTGCTAGTCCCAGCACAAATGAAAAACTGTTTTTT. Its protein is CSASPSTNEKLFF.

As concerns this clonotype: An end of the junction differs from the germline gene, which may be a read error. The chain is built from TRBV28 and TRBJ1-2, with D possibly being TRBD1 (5 bases). The CDR3 has 15 residues. Germline-derived CDR1 and CDR2 are MDHEN and SYDVKM. The CDR3 sequence is CASRDLQGNGYDYTF. CDR3 nucleotides: TGTGCCAGCAGAGACCTCCAGGGTAACGGCTATGACTACACCTTC.

This clonotype showed up just a few times. In DNA, the CDR3 is TGCAGCGGTTCGGGGGAAAACCAAGAGACCCAGTACTTC. Translated: CSGSGENQETQYF. The chain links TRBV29-1 to TRBJ2-5; possible D gene TRBD2, 6 bases. The CDR3 runs 13 residues. V was pared by 7 bases and J by 0 bases, with 12 bases between. Per germline, CDR1 SQVTM and CDR2 ANQGSEA.

This clonotype was counted between two and nine times. The gene calls are TRBV20-1 and TRBJ2-5, with a possible D match to TRBD1 (5 bases). The CDR3 is 13 residues long. Trimming left V 0 bases short and J 6 bases short, with 11 bases between. From germline, CDR1 is DFQATT and CDR2 SNEGSKA (reference sequence). CDR3 sequence (DNA): TGCAGTGCTAGAGATCCCGCAGGGAAGACCCAGTACTTC. It specifies CSARDPAGKTQYF.

This chain links TRBV19 with TRBJ2-1; TRBD1 matches 8 bases. There are 14 residues in the CDR3. Per the germline V gene, CDR1 is LNHDA and CDR2 is SQIVND (reference sequence). With 6 bases clipped from V and 8 bases from J, the junction kept 9 bases outside the gene matches. CDR3 sequence reads: CASSGQGPWDEQFF. The CDR3 region has the DNA TGTGCCAGTAGCGGACAGGGTCCGTGGGATGAGCAGTTCTTC.

The chain recombines TRBV12-3 or TRBV12-4 with TRBJ1-2; perhaps TRBD1 as D (5 bases). Trimming removed 3 bases at V and 8 bases at J, with 13 bases between. The CDR3 runs to 13 residues. As DNA, the CDR3 is TGTGCCAGCAGTTTTGGGGGAGGACGGGGCTACACCTTC. Translating it yields CASSFGGGRGYTF.

This clonotype has only a few counts. This chain joins TRBV18 and TRBJ2-1, with D hard to call. Germline values: CDR1 KGHSH, CDR2 LQKENI. The CDR3 has 16 residues. V gave up 3 bases and J gave up 1 base, with 13 bases separating them. Here the CDR3 DNA reads TGTGCCAGCTCACCCCCGGCAGTTGGGTCCTACAATGAGCAGTTCTTC. Its protein product is CASSPPAVGSYNEQFF.

V usage is TRBV30 and J usage is TRBJ2-5, with 7 bases aligning to TRBD2. The DNA end favors TRBJ2-7, so the J call may be wrong. The CDR3 runs to 12 residues. From germline, CDR1 is GTSNPN and CDR2 SVGIG (reference sequence). CDR3 protein: CAWSPGGSEQYF. The CDR3 nucleotides are TGTGCCTGGAGCCCCGGCGGGAGCGAGCAGTACTTC.

To note about this clonotype: A much larger clone is a single base away; this may be a read error. The chain joins TRBV20-1 to TRBJ1-2; D call uncertain. The CDR3 consists of 11 residues. CDR1 is DFQATT, CDR2 SNEGSKA, per germline (reference sequence). CDR3 bases: TGCAGTGTCGGGAACAACTATGGCCACACCTTC. Its protein product is CSVGNNYGHTF.

In its sample, this clonotype was seen a few times. The J gene is TRBJ2-7, the V gene TRBV20-1; TRBD1 matches at 7 bases. Trimming removed 5 bases from V and 2 bases from J; junction bases left unmatched: 12. In germline, CDR1 is DFQATT, CDR2 SNEGSKA (reference sequence). The CDR3 extends over 15 amino acids. The CDR3 DNA is TGCAGTGCTGGGCCGATCGACAGGGACACCTACGAGCAGTACTTC. Amino acids: CSAGPIDRDTYEQYF.

This clonotype was observed a few times. The CDR3 reads CASTETGSHQPQHF. Here the CDR3 DNA reads TGTGCCAGCACCGAAACAGGGTCCCATCAGCCCCAGCATTTT. The chain has TRBV6-2 or TRBV6-3 and TRBJ1-5; D might be TRBD1 (6 bases). Germline CDR1 is MNHEY and CDR2 is SVGEGT. V was shortened by 7 bases and J by 5 bases, with 15 bases between the two germline ends. This CDR3 region has 14 residues.

The gene calls are TRBV18 and TRBJ2-1, with TRBD2 as a possible D gene (6 bases). The V end was cut by 2 bases, the J end by 4 bases, with 18 bases between. The germline V gene has CDR1 KGHSH and CDR2 LQKENI. The length of the CDR3 is 17 residues. CDR3 bases: TGTGCCAGCTCACCATTCGTCTGGGACTGCCTATACAATGAGCAGTTCTTC. This sequence encodes CASSPFVWDCLYNEQFF.

This clonotype has at least ten counts. The chain employs TRBV4-1 and TRBJ2-7; D might be TRBD1 (6 bases). The germline V gene encodes CDR1 MGHRA and CDR2 YSYEKL. This CDR3 comprises 16 residues. V lost 1 base and J lost 0, with 13 bases in between. The chain's CDR3 is CASSQVAGAASYEQYF. The CDR3 bases are TGCGCCAGCAGCCAAGTTGCAGGGGCTGCCTCCTACGAGCAGTACTTC.